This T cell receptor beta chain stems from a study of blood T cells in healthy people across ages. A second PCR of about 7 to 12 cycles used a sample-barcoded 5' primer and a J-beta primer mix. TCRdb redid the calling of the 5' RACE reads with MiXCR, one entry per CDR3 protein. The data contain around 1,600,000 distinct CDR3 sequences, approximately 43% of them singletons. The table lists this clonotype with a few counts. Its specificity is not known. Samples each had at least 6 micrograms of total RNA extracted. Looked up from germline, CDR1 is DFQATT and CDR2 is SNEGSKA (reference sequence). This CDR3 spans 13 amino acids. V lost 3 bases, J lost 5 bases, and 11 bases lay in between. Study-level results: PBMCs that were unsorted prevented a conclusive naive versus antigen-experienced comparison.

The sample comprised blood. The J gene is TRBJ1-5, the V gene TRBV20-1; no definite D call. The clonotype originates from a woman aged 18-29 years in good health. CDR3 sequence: CSASISGDQPQHF. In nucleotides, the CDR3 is TGCAGTGCTAGTATTTCTGGGGATCAGCCCCAGCATTTT.